One sample yielded the 19 T cell receptor beta chains listed below, sequenced in a study of shared clonotypes between healthy human individuals. Naive CD8 cells lacked CD45RO and underwent positive selection for CCR7, leaving out terminally differentiated effector memory CD45RA+ cells. Repertoires were generated with immunoSEQ multiplex PCR, while TCRdb's copy carries only in-frame clones and drops some. The sample includes about 2 million clones, approximately 94% of them seen just once. Sequencing was performed on naive CD8+ T cells sorted from blood. These receptors were collected from a man younger than 35 in good health.

V is TRBV11-2 and J is TRBJ1-1, with 8 bases aligning to TRBD1. Germline-derived CDR1 and CDR2 are SGHAT and FQNNGV. This CDR3 is built from 13 residues. Trimming removed 4 bases from V and 6 bases from J; junction bases left unmatched: 4. The CDR3 nucleotides read TGTGCCAGCAGCTCGGACAGGGCGGCTGAAGCTTTCTTT. This gives the protein CASSSDRAAEAFF.

V usage is TRBV4-1 and J usage is TRBJ2-7, with 7 nucleotides matching TRBD2. The germline gives CDR1 MGHRA, CDR2 YSYEKL. J lost 1 base, V lost 4 bases, and 7 bases had no gene match. This CDR3 contains 15 residues. The CDR3 sequence: CASSRGRGRSYEQYF. DNA of the CDR3: TGCGCCAGCAGCCGAGGGAGGGGCAGATCCTACGAGCAGTACTTC.

The V call is TRBV2, the J call TRBJ2-2; 8 bases are a match to TRBD2. Germline values: CDR1 SNHLY, CDR2 FYNNEI. The CDR3 runs 17 residues. J was trimmed by 0 bases and V by 4 bases; bases with no gene match: 7. CDR3 coding DNA: TGTGCCAGCAGTGGCAGCCTACTAGCGGCGAACACCGGGGAGCTGTTTTTT. Translating gives CASSGSLLAANTGELFF.

The genes are TRBV7-9 and TRBJ2-7; D is unclear. Germline CDR1 is SEHNR and CDR2 is FQNEAQ (reference sequence). The CDR3 length is 13 residues. With 6 bases removed from V and 3 bases from J, the gap between germline ends came to 12 bases. The CDR3 nucleotides are TGTGCCAGCAGACCCGCAGAAGGCTACGAGCAGTACTTC. It yields the protein CASRPAEGYEQYF.

The table lists this clone with a count of one. Within the sample, other DNA sequences also encode this same CDR3. The genes are TRBV7-6 and TRBJ2-5; TRBD2 agrees at 7 bases. The CDR3 is made up of 14 amino acids. The germline V gene encodes CDR1 SGHVS and CDR2 FNYEAQ. The J segment lost 5 bases and the V segment lost 0 bases, leaving 3 bases of the junction unmatched. Written as DNA, the CDR3 is TGTGCCAGCAGCTTAGCGGGGGAGGGGGAGACCCAGTACTTC. Translating it yields CASSLAGEGETQYF.

This chain connects TRBV27 to TRBJ2-3; D might be TRBD1 (6 bases). V lost 8 bases and J 0 bases, leaving 18 bases between the germline ends. The CDR3 runs 16 residues. Per the germline V gene, CDR1 is MNHEY and CDR2 is SMNVEV (reference sequence). The CDR3 region has the DNA TGTGCCAGCGTACTACAGGGTGCTAGTAGCACAGATACGCAGTATTTT. Protein sequence: CASVLQGASSTDTQYF.

The V gene is TRBV4-1, the J gene TRBJ1-1; a possible D gene is TRBD1 (6 bases). Between the trimmed V and J ends, which lost 4 bases and 6 bases, there was a span of 12 bases. The CDR3 has 13 amino acids. From germline, CDR1 is MGHRA and CDR2 YSYEKL. Here the CDR3 reads CASSLRRGAEAFF. DNA for the CDR3: TGCGCCAGCAGCCTCCGAAGGGGGGCTGAAGCTTTCTTT.

CDR3 nucleotides: TGTGCCAGCAGCCAGGGAGAGTTCACAGATACGCAGTATTTT. It specifies CASSQGEFTDTQYF. The chain is built from TRBV27 and TRBJ2-3; D tentatively reads TRBD1 or TRBD2 (5 bases each). Germline assignment: CDR1 MNHEY and CDR2 SMNVEV (reference sequence). V gave up 6 bases and J gave up 2 bases, with 12 bases separating them. The CDR3 runs to 14 residues.

The chain recombines TRBV4-3 with TRBJ2-1; 10 nucleotides agree with TRBD2. CDR1 is LGHNA, CDR2 YSLEER, per germline. The CDR3 covers 16 residues. With 4 bases clipped from V and 6 bases from J, the junction kept 9 bases outside the gene matches. The CDR3 sequence: CASSPSLAGEANEQFF. CDR3 in DNA: TGCGCCAGCAGCCCCTCCCTAGCGGGAGAAGCCAATGAGCAGTTCTTC.

The genes are TRBV7-9 and TRBJ2-7; TRBD1 aligns across 7 bases. Germline CDR1 SEHNR, CDR2 FQNEAQ (reference sequence). This CDR3 region has 14 residues. J lost 4 bases, V lost 2 bases, and 5 bases had no gene match. CDR3 residues: CASSLQDRWYEQYF. DNA for the CDR3: TGTGCCAGCAGCTTACAGGACAGGTGGTACGAGCAGTACTTC. The variable domain in full, completed from reference TRBV7-9 and TRBJ2-7, reads DTGVSQNPRHKITKRGQNVTFRCDPISEHNRLYWYRQTLGQGPEFLTYFQNEAQLEKSRLLSDRFSAERPKGSFSTLEIQRTEQGDSAMYLCASSLQDRWYEQYFGPGTRLTVT.

The chain carries TRBV7-9 and TRBJ2-1; a weak D match, TRBD2 (5 bases). The CDR3 loop spans 17 amino acids. Germline CDR1 and CDR2: SEHNR and FQNEAQ (reference sequence). Trimming stripped 7 bases from V and 5 bases from J, with 24 bases between. Here the CDR3 DNA reads TGTGCCAGCACCGACTTGTCCCTCGCTACGGAGGACAATGAGCAGTTCTTC. It is translated as CASTDLSLATEDNEQFF.

This sequence joins TRBV27 and TRBJ2-7; 7 nucleotides match TRBD1. J lost 2 bases, V lost 4 bases, and 5 bases had no gene match. CDR1 MNHEY and CDR2 SMNVEV come from the germline V gene (reference sequence). The CDR3 sequence is 14 residues long. CDR3 residues: CASSSTGTTYEQYF. CDR3 DNA sequence: TGTGCCAGCAGTTCGACAGGGACCACCTACGAGCAGTACTTC.

J is TRBJ2-2 and V is TRBV6-5; 7 positions agree with TRBD2. Germline-derived CDR1 and CDR2 are MNHEY and SVGAGI. There are 13 residues in the CDR3. V was clipped by 7 bases and J by 6 bases; unmatched bases: 5. The CDR3 region has the DNA TGTGCCAGCACACCAGCGGGGTCCGGGGAGCTGTTTTTT. It codes for CASTPAGSGELFF.

This clone was found a few times. Within the sample, other DNA sequences also encode this same CDR3. The J gene is TRBJ2-7, the V gene TRBV7-9; D remains ambiguous. Trimming took 5 bases from V and 0 from J, leaving 2 bases between them. The germline V gene encodes CDR1 SEHNR and CDR2 FQNEAQ (reference sequence). CDR3 length: 11 amino acids. CDR3 region: CASSASYEQYF. DNA for the CDR3: TGTGCCAGCAGCGCCTCCTACGAGCAGTACTTC.

V gene TRBV27 combines with J gene TRBJ2-6; unclear D gene. The length of the CDR3 is 15 residues. Trimming shortened V by 5 bases and J by 2 bases, and 10 bases separated the two germline ends. From germline, CDR1 is MNHEY and CDR2 SMNVEV (reference sequence). Written as DNA, the CDR3 is TGTGCCAGCAGTCCAGCGCCGGCTGGGGCCAACGTCCTGACTTTC. Its translation is CASSPAPAGANVLTF.

The chain is built from TRBV7-8 and TRBJ2-7; D possibly uses TRBD1 or TRBD2 (5 bases each). Trimming left V 2 bases short and J 5 bases short, with 16 bases between. The CDR3 spans 15 residues. Germline V gives CDR1 SGHVS, CDR2 FQNEAQ. The CDR3: CASSLSAGYSDEQYF. CDR3 DNA sequence: TGTGCCAGCAGCTTATCGGCAGGGTATAGCGACGAGCAGTACTTC.

The chain carries TRBV6-4 and TRBJ1-4; D is undetermined. Germline CDR1 and CDR2: MRHNA and SNTAGT. CDR3 size: 19 residues. V lost 7 bases to trimming and J lost 2 bases, with 26 bases between them. CDR3 sequence (DNA): TGTGCCAGCACCAAAGCCGGGCTAATGAACCACCCGACTAATGAAAAACTGTTTTTT. Its translation: CASTKAGLMNHPTNEKLFF.

The J gene is TRBJ2-7, the V gene TRBV10-1, with 7 bases aligning to TRBD2. Trimming at V came to 2 bases and at J to 6 bases, leaving 4 bases not matched to a gene. The CDR3 totals 13 residues. Germline assignment: CDR1 WNHNN and CDR2 SYGVQD (reference sequence). CDR3 nucleotides: TGCGCCAGCAGTGAGACCCCTAGCGGCGAGCAGTACTTC. Translated: CASSETPSGEQYF.

The V and J genes are TRBV27 and TRBJ2-7; a weak D match, TRBD1 (6 bases). V lost 5 bases and J lost 1, with 21 bases in between. The CDR3 has 17 residues. Germline V gene lookup returns CDR1 MNHEY and CDR2 SMNVEV (reference sequence). In nucleotides, the CDR3 is TGTGCCAGCAGTCCAATCCATACAGGGTCAGGGTCCTACGAGCAGTACTTC. Its protein is CASSPIHTGSGSYEQYF.